This TCR beta chain was sequenced in a study of cytomegalovirus exposure and HLA in healthy donors. Notes on the study in general: The authors reported that TCR beta sequences could predict HLA-A and HLA-B alleles. These predictions were accurate for most subjects in the first cohort. TCR sequences were mostly rare, though some public TCRs occurred in many donors.

The CDR3 spans 15 residues. The germline gives CDR1 GTSNPN, CDR2 SVGIG (reference sequence). With V trimmed by 4 bases and J by 0 bases, 6 bases remained unmatched. With respect to this clone: No antigen is known for it.

The PCR made use of 60 Vbeta and 13 Jbeta primers. Here immunoSEQ multiplex PCR was the method, and the copy in TCRdb shows in-frame clones only, minus some. The data show about 110,000 clones, 82% seen once. The specimen sequenced was PBMCs. The receptor was isolated from a man aged 25-45 years in good health and CMV-seropositive. The chain employs TRBV30 and TRBJ2-1; 7 bases match TRBD1. The DNA of the CDR3 is TGTGCCTGGAAACCGGGACAGAGCTCCTACAATGAGCAGTTCTTC. Translated, it gives CAWKPGQSSYNEQFF.